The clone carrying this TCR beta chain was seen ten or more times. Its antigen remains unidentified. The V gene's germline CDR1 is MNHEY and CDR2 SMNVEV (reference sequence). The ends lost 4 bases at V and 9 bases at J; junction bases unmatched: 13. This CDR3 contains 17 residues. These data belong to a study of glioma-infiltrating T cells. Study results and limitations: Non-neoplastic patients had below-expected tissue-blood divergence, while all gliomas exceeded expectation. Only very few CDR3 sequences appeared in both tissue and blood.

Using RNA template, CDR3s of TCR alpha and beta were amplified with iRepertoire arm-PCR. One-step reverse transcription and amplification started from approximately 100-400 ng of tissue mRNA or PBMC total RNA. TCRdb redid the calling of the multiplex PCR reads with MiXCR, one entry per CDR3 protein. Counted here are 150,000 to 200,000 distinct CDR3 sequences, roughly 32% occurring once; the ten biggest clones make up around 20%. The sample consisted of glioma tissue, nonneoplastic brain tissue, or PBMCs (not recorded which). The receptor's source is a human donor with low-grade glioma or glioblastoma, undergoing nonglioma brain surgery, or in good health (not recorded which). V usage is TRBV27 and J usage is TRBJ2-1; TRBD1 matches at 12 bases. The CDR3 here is CASSSRSGTGGLGEQFF. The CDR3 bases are TGTGCCAGCAGTTCACGCTCCGGGACAGGGGGCTTGGGTGAGCAGTTCTTC.